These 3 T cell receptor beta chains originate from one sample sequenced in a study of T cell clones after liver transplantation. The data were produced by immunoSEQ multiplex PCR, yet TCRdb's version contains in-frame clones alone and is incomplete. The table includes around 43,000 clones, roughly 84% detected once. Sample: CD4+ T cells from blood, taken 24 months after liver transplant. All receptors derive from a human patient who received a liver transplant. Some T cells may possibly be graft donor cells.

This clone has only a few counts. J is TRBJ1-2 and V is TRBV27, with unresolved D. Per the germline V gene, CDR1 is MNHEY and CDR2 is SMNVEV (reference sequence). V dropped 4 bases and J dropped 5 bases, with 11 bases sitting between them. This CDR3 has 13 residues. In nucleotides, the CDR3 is TGTGCCAGCAGTTATCGGGGTGAATATGGCTACACCTTC. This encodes CASSYRGEYGYTF.

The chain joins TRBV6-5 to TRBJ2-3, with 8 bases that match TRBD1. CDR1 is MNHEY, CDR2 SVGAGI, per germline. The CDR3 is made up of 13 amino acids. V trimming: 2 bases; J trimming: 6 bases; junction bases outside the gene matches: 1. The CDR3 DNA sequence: TGTGCCAGCAGTTACCGGACAGGGGATACGCAGTATTTT. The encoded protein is CASSYRTGDTQYF.

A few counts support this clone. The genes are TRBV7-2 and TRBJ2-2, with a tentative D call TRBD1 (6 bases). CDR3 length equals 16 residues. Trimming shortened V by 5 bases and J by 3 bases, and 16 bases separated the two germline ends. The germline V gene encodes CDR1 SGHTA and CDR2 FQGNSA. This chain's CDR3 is CASSPQGRVDTGELFF. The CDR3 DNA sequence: TGTGCCAGCAGCCCCCAGGGGCGGGTGGACACCGGGGAGCTGTTTTTT.